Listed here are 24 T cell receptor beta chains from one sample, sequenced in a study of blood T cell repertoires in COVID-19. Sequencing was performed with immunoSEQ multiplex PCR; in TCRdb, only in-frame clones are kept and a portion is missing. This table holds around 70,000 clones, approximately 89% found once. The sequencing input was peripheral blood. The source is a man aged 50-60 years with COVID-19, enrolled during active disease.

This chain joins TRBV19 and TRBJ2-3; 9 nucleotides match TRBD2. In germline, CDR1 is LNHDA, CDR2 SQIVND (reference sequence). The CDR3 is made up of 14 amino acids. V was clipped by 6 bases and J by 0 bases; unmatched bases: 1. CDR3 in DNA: TGTGCCAGTAGCCTAGCGGGGAGCACAGATACGCAGTATTTT. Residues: CASSLAGSTDTQYF.

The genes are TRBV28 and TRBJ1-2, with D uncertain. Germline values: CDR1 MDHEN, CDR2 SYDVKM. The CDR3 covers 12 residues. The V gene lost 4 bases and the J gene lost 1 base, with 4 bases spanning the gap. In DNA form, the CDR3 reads TGTGCCAGCAGTTCCAATAACTATGGCTACACCTTC. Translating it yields CASSSNNYGYTF.

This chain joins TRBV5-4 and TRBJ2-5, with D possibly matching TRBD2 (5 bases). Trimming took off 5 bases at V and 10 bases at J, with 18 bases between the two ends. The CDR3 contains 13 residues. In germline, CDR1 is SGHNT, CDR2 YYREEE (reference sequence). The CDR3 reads CASSRLSGEDQYF. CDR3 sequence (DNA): TGTGCCAGCAGTCGACTGAGCGGTGAGGACCAGTACTTC.

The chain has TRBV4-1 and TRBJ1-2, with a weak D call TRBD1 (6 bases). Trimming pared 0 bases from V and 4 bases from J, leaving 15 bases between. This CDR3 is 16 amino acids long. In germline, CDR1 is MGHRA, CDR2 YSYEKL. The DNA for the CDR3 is TGCGCCAGCAGCCAAGAAGGGGCGGCAGGGGTCTATGGCTACACCTTC. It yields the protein CASSQEGAAGVYGYTF.

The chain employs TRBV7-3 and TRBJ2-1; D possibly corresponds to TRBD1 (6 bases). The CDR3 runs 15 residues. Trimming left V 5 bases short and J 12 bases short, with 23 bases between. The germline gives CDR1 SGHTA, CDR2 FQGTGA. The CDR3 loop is CASSPSGGTYDWQFF. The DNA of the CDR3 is TGTGCCAGCAGCCCCTCGGGTGGGACATATGACTGGCAGTTCTTC.

The CDR3 spells CASSWGQPLYSNQPQHF. The CDR3 coding sequence is TGTGCCAGCAGCTGGGGACAGCCTCTCTATAGCAATCAGCCCCAGCATTTT. The chain recombines TRBV7-6 with TRBJ1-5; 7 bases line up with TRBD1. This CDR3 contains 17 residues. Germline CDR1 is SGHVS and CDR2 is FNYEAQ. The ends lost 4 bases at V and 0 bases at J; junction bases unmatched: 9.

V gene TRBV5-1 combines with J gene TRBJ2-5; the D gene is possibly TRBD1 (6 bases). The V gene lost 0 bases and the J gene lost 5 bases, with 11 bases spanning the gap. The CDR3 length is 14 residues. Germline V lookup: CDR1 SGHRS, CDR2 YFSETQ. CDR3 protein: CASSLEPGVETQYF. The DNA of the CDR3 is TGCGCCAGCAGCTTGGAGCCAGGGGTCGAGACCCAGTACTTC.

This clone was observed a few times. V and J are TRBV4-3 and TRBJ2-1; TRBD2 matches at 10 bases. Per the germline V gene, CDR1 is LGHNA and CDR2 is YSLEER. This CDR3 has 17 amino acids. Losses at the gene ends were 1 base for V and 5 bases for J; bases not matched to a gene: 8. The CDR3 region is CASSQGRASGSHNEQFF. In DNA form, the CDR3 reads TGCGCCAGCAGCCAAGGAAGGGCTAGCGGGAGTCACAATGAGCAGTTCTTC.

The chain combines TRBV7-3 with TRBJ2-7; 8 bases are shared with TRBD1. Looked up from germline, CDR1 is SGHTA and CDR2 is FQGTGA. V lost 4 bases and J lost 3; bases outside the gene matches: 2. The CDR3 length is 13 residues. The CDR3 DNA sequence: TGTGCCAGCAGCTACGACAGGGGCTACGAGCAGTACTTC. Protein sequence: CASSYDRGYEQYF.

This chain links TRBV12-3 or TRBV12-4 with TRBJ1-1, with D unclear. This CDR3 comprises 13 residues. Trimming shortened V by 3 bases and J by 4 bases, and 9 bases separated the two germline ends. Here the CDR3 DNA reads TGTGCCAGCAGTTTTGGAGTGGCCACTGAAGCTTTCTTT. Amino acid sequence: CASSFGVATEAFF.

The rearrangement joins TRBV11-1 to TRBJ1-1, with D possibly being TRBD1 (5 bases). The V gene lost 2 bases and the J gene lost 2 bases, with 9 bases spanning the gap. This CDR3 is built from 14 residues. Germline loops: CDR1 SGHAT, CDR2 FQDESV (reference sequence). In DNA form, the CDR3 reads TGTGCCAGCAGCTTACGGGGGGGAAACACTGAAGCTTTCTTT. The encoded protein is CASSLRGGNTEAFF.

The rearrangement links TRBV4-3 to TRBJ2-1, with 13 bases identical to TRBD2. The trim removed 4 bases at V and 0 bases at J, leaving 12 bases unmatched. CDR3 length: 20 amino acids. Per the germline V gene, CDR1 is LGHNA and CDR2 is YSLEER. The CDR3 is CASSLVTSGRKGSSYNEQFF. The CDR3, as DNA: TGCGCCAGCAGCCTTGTGACTAGCGGGAGGAAGGGAAGCTCCTACAATGAGCAGTTCTTC.

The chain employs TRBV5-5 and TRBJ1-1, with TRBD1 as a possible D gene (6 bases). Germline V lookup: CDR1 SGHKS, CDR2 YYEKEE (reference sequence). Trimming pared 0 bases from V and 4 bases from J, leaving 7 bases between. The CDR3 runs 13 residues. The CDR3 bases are TGTGCCAGCAGCTTGGTGACAGGCACTGAAGCTTTCTTT. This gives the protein CASSLVTGTEAFF.

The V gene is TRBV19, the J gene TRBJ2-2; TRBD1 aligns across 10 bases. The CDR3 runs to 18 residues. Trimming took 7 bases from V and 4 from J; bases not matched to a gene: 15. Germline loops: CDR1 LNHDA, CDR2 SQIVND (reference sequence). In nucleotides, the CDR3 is TGTGCCAGTACCATACTCCCGGGACAGGGGTTTGGCACCGGGGAGCTGTTTTTT. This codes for CASTILPGQGFGTGELFF.

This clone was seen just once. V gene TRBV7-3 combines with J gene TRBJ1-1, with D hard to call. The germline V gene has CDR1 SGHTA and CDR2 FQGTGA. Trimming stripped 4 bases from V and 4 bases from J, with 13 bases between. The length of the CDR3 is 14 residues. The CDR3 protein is CASSSNVHSTEAFF. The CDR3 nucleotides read TGTGCCAGCAGCTCCAACGTCCATAGCACTGAAGCTTTCTTT.

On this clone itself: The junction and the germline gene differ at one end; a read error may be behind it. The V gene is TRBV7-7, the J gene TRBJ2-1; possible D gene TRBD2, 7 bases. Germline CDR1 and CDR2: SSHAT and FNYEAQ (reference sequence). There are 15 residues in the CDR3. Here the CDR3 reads CASSPGLQGSDEQFF. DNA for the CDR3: TGTGCTAGCAGCCCGGGACTACAGGGTTCCGATGAGCAGTTCTTC.

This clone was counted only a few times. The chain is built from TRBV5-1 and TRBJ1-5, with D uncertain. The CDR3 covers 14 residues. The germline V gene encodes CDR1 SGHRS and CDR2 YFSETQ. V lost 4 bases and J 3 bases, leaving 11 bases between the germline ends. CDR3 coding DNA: TGCGCCAGCAGCCCCGGGTCCCTCAATCAGCCCCAGCATTTT. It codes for CASSPGSLNQPQHF. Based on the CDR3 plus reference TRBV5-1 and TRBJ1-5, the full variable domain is KAGVTQTPRYLIKTRGQQVTLSCSPISGHRSVSWYQQTPGQGLQFLFEYFSETQRNKGNFPGRFSGRQFSNSRSEMNVSTLELGDSALYLCASSPGSLNQPQHFGDGTRLSIL.

As DNA, the CDR3 is TGTGCCAGCTCACCACTAACCCAGCGGGAGGAGACCCAGTACTTC. As protein: CASSPLTQREETQYF. This rearrangement joins TRBV18 to TRBJ2-5; the match to TRBD2 covers 8 bases. The CDR3 sequence is 15 residues long. Germline V gives CDR1 KGHSH, CDR2 LQKENI. With 1 base clipped from V and 5 bases from J, the junction kept 6 bases outside the gene matches. Full variable domain (missing parts from reference TRBV18 and TRBJ2-5): NAGVMQNPRHLVRRRGQEARLRCSPMKGHSHVYWYRQLPEEGLKFMVYLQKENIIDESGMPKERFSAEFPKEGPSILRIQQVVRGDSAAYFCASSPLTQREETQYFGPGTRLLVL.

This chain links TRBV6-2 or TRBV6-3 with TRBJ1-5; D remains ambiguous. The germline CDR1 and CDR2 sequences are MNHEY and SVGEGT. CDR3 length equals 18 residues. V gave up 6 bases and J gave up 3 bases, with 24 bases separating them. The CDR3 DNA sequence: TGTGCCAGCAGCCTGCTCCCTCCTGCTGAGGGCATCAATCAGCCCCAGCATTTT. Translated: CASSLLPPAEGINQPQHF.

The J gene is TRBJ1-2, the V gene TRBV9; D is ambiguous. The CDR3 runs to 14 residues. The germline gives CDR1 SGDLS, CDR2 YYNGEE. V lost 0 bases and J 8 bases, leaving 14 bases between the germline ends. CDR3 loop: CASSVGRVGGGYTF. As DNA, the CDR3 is TGTGCCAGCAGCGTAGGACGGGTAGGAGGCGGCTACACCTTC. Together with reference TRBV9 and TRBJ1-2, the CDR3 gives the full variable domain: DSGVTQTPKHLITATGQRVTLRCSPRSGDLSVYWYQQSLDQGLQFLIQYYNGEERAKGNILERFSAQQFPDLHSELNLSSLELGDSALYFCASSVGRVGGGYTFGSGTRLTVV.

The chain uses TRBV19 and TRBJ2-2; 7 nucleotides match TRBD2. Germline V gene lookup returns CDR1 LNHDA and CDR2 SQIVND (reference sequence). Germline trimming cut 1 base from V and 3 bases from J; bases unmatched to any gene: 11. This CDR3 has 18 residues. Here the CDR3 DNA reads TGTGCCAGTAGTATAGGGTTCGTTGGCGGGAGCTACACCGGGGAGCTGTTTTTT. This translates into CASSIGFVGGSYTGELFF.

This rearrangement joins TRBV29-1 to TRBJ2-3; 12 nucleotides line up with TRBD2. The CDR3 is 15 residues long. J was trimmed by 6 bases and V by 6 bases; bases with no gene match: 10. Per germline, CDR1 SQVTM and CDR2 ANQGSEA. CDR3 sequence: CSVPATSGSGDTQYF. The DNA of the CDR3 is TGCAGCGTACCCGCGACTAGCGGGAGTGGCGATACGCAGTATTTT.

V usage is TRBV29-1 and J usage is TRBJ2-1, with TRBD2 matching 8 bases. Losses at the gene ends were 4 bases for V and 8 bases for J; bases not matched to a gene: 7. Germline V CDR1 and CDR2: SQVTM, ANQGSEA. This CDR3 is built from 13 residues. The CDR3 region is CSVARAGGDEQFF. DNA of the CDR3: TGCAGCGTTGCCCGAGCCGGGGGGGATGAGCAGTTCTTC.

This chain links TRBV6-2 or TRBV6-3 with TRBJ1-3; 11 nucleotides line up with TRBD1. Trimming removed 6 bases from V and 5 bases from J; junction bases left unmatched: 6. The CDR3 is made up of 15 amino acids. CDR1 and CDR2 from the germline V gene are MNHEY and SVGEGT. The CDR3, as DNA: TGTGCCAGCAGCCTCGGACAGGGGGCAAGAAACACCATATATTTT. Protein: CASSLGQGARNTIYF.